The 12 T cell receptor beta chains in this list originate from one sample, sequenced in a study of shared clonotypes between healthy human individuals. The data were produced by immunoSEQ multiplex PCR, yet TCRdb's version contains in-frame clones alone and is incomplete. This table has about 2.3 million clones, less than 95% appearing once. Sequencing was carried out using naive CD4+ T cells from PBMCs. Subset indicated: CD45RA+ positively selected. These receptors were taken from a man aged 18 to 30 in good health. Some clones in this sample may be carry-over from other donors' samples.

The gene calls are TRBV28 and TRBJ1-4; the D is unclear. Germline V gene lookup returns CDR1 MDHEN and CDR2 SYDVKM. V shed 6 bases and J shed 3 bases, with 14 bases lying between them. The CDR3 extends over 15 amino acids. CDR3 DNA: TGTGCCAGCAGGCCTTCGAGGAACTCTAATGAAAAACTGTTTTTT. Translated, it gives CASRPSRNSNEKLFF.

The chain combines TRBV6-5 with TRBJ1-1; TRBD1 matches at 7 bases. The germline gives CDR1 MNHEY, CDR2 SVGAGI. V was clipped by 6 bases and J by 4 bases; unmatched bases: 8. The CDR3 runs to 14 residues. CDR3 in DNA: TGTGCCAGCAGGGGACAGTTAACAGGCACTGAAGCTTTCTTT. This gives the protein CASRGQLTGTEAFF.

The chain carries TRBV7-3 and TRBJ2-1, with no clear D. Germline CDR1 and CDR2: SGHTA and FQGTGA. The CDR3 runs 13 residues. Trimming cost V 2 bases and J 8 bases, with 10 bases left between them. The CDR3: CASSLVQSDEQFF. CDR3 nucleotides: TGTGCCAGCAGCTTAGTTCAGTCGGATGAGCAGTTCTTC.

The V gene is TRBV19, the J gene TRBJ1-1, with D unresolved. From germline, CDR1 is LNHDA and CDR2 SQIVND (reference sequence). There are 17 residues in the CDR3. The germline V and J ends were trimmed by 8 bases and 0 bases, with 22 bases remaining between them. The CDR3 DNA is TGTGCCAGTGCCTACCAAAACCTCGGACTAATGAACACTGAAGCTTTCTTT. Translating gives CASAYQNLGLMNTEAFF.

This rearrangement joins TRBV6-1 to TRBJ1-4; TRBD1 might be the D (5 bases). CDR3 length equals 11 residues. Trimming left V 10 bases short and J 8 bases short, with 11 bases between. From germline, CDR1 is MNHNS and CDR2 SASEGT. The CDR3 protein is CATGLGEKLFF. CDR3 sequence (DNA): TGTGCCACGGGGCTAGGGGAAAAACTGTTTTTT.

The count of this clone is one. In nucleotides, the CDR3 is TGTGCCAGCAGTTCCCCCGGGACAGGGGGTGGCGAGCAGTACTTC. This encodes CASSSPGTGGGEQYF. The chain combines TRBV28 with TRBJ2-7; TRBD1 matches at 11 bases. The germline V gene has CDR1 MDHEN and CDR2 SYDVKM. This CDR3 has 15 amino acids. V lost 4 bases, J lost 6 bases, and 8 bases stayed unmatched.

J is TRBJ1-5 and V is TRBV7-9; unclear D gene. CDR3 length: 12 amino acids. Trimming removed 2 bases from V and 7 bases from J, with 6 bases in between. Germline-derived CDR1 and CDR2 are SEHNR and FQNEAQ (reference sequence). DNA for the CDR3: TGTGCCAGCAGCTTATTCGGACAGCCCCAGCATTTT. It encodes CASSLFGQPQHF.

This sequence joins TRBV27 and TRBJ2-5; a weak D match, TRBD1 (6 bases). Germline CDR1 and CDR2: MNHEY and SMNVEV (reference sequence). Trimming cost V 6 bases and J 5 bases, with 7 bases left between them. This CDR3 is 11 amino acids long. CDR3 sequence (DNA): TGTGCCAGCAGCCAGGGGGAGACCCAGTACTTC. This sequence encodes CASSQGETQYF.

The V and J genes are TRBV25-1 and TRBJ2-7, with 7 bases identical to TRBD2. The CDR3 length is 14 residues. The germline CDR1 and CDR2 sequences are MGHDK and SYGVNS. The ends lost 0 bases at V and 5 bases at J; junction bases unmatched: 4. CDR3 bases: TGTGCCAGCAGTGAATATGCAGGGAGGGACGAGCAGTACTTC. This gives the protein CASSEYAGRDEQYF.

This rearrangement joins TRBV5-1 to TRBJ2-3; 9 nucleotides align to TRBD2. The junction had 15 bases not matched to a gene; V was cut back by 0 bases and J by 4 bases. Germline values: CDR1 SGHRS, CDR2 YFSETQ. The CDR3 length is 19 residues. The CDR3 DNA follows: TGCGCCAGCAGCTTGGATTCCCGTCTAGCGGGGAGGGCCGCAGATACGCAGTATTTT. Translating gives CASSLDSRLAGRAADTQYF.

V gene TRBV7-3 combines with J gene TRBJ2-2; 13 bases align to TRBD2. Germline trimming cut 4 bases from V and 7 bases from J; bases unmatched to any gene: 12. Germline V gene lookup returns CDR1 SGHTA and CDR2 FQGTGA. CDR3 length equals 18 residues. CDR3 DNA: TGTGCCAGCAGCTCCCACCCCGGACTAGCGGGAGAGAGCGGGGAGCTGTTTTTT. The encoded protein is CASSSHPGLAGESGELFF.

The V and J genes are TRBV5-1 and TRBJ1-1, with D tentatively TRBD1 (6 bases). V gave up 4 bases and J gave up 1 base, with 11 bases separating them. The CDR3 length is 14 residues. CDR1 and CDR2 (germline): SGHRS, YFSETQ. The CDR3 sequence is CASSMIQGNTEAFF. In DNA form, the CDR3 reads TGCGCCAGCAGCATGATACAGGGGAACACTGAAGCTTTCTTT.